This record concerns one T cell receptor (beta chain) sequence. The study ran its PCR with 60 Vbeta and 13 Jbeta primers. Here immunoSEQ multiplex PCR was the method, and the copy in TCRdb shows in-frame clones only, minus some. The sample data list around 160,000 clones. V was clipped by 3 bases and J by 5 bases, with 14 bases between them. There are 14 residues in the CDR3. The germline gives CDR1 MDHEN, CDR2 SYDVKM. These data are taken from a study of cytomegalovirus exposure and HLA in healthy donors. The TCR was taken from a woman aged 50 to 65 in good health and CMV-seronegative. The genes are TRBV28 and TRBJ2-7; D is perhaps TRBD2 (6 bases). The sequencing input was PBMCs. CDR3 amino acids: CASSFSGRNHEQYF. CDR3 bases: TGTGCCAGCAGTTTTTCGGGGAGGAACCACGAGCAGTACTTC.